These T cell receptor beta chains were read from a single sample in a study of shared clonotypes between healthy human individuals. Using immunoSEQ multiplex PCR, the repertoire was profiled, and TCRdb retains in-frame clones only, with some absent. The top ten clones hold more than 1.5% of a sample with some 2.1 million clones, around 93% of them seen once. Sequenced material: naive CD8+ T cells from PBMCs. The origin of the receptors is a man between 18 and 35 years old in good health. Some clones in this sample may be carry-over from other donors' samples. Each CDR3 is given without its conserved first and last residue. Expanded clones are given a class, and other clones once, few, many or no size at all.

ASMPGTDTQY	TRBV2	TRBJ2-3	once
ASSLGANPKTSSYEQY	TRBV5-4	TRBJ2-7	NA
ASSLLGYAF	TRBV11-2	TRBJ1-1	NA
ASSAMRGYGYT	TRBV28	TRBJ1-2	NA
ASSIDPGYEQY	TRBV19	TRBJ2-7	NA
ASSEGDRASYEQY	TRBV6-1	TRBJ2-7	NA
ASSSSLGQSSNQPQH	TRBV11-3	TRBJ1-5	NA
ASRGQSNQPQH	TRBV10-1	TRBJ1-5	NA
ASSEGRASTDTQY	TRBV2	TRBJ2-3	NA
ASTAGQFNEKLF	TRBV7-9	TRBJ1-4	NA
ASSVGVYTEAF	TRBV9	TRBJ1-1	once
ASSSETGIYEQY	TRBV5-5	TRBJ2-7	NA
ASSLLFTSGSSHEQY	TRBV27	NA	NA
ASSTRQAANYGYT	TRBV7-2	TRBJ1-2	NA
ATSRTSGRTDTQY	TRBV15	TRBJ2-3	once
ASSPGPAYREQY	TRBV4-1	TRBJ2-7	NA
ASSQDIPSSYNSPLH	TRBV4-1	TRBJ1-6	NA
ASSIGTTGFNEQF	TRBV19	TRBJ2-1	NA
ASSLVLGGMWDTQY	TRBV11-2	TRBJ2-3	NA
ASSEMGSYGYT	TRBV2	TRBJ1-2	NA
ASSIGNSEAF	TRBV19	TRBJ1-1	NA
ASSYRSRDEKLF	TRBV5-1	TRBJ1-4	NA
ASSPHEGTEAF	TRBV9	TRBJ1-1	NA
ASSAPGQNQPQH	TRBV9	TRBJ1-5	few